This T cell receptor beta chain is from a study of molecular identifiers for immune sequencing clone quantification. TCRdb called the PCR reads again in MiXCR, with one record for every CDR3 protein. Among some 590,000 distinct CDR3 sequences listed, roughly 23% were seen once. To note about this clonotype: A much larger clone is a single base away; this may be a read error.

In germline, CDR1 is SGHDT, CDR2 YYEEEE. CDR3 size: 13 residues. The chain links TRBV5-6 to TRBJ1-1, with D tentatively TRBD1 (5 bases). This TCR derives from a human donor in good health. Some libraries in this study had Jurkat cell RNA spiked in. Sequenced material: naive CD8+ T cells from blood, with Jurkat cell RNA spiked in. Subset meaning: FACS-sorted CD8+CD4-CCR7+CD45RA+ naive T cells. CDR3 sequence (DNA): TGTGCCAGCAGCCCAACAGTGGACACTGGAGCTTTCTTT. Translated: CASSPTVDTGAFF.